The next 8 T cell receptor beta chains were all read from a single sample in a study of cytomegalovirus exposure and HLA in healthy donors. Vbeta (60) and Jbeta (13) primers were used in the PCR. Clones were read by immunoSEQ multiplex PCR, and TCRdb kept only the in-frame ones, dropping some. Of around 220,000 clones in the sample, about 79% are singletons; the top ten hold around 1.8%. Sequencing was carried out using PBMCs. These receptors came from a man younger than 35 in good health and CMV-seronegative.

This clone came up once. This chain uses TRBV28 with TRBJ2-5; 10 nucleotides agree with TRBD1. Germline CDR1 and CDR2: MDHEN and SYDVKM. V shed 3 bases, J shed 0 bases, and the junction held 7 bases outside the gene matches. The CDR3 length is 17 residues. The CDR3 DNA sequence: TGTGCCAGCAGTTTTCCGACAGGGGGCCTCAACCAAGAGACCCAGTACTTC. Amino acids: CASSFPTGGLNQETQYF.

The chain carries TRBV27 and TRBJ2-7, with 9 bases that match TRBD2. Germline CDR1 reads MNHEY; CDR2 reads SMNVEV (reference sequence). The CDR3 consists of 15 residues. V trimming: 11 bases; J trimming: 4 bases; junction bases outside the gene matches: 15. CDR3: CAGGPPASGIYEQYF. For the CDR3, the DNA is TGTGCCGGCGGACCCCCGGCTAGCGGGATTTACGAGCAGTACTTC.

The chain combines TRBV5-6 with TRBJ2-2, with TRBD2 matching 10 bases. Trimming cost V 7 bases and J 2 bases; bases outside gene matches: 8. Germline V gene sequence: CDR1 SGHDT, CDR2 YYEEEE. This CDR3 region has 16 residues. CDR3 DNA sequence: TGTGCCAGCGCGCTAGCGGGGGTCGGAAACACCGGGGAGCTGTTTTTT. Protein product: CASALAGVGNTGELFF.

The chain combines TRBV2 with TRBJ1-2; 8 bases line up with TRBD1. Looked up from germline, CDR1 is SNHLY and CDR2 is FYNNEI. V lost 4 bases and J lost 2; bases outside the gene matches: 6. CDR3 size: 15 residues. The CDR3 here is CASSGEQGGNYGYTF. CDR3 coding DNA: TGTGCCAGCAGTGGCGAACAGGGGGGGAACTATGGCTACACCTTC. Full variable domain (rest looked up from reference TRBV2 and TRBJ1-2): EPEVTQTPSHQVTQMGQEVILRCVPISNHLYFYWYRQILGQKVEFLVSFYNNEISEKSEIFDDQFSVERPDGSNFTLKIRSTKLEDSAMYFCASSGEQGGNYGYTFGSGTRLTVV.

The gene calls are TRBV9 and TRBJ2-3, with 14 nucleotides matching TRBD2. Germline trimming cut 1 base from V and 4 bases from J; bases unmatched to any gene: 5. In germline, CDR1 is SGDLS, CDR2 YYNGEE. CDR3 length: 17 amino acids. The CDR3 region has the DNA TGTGCCAGCAGCGTACCTCGACTAGCGGGAGGGCCAGATACGCAGTATTTT. Protein: CASSVPRLAGGPDTQYF.

The chain recombines TRBV28 with TRBJ1-5; the D gene is possibly TRBD1 (5 bases). This CDR3 has 14 residues. Trimming left V 3 bases short and J 2 bases short, with 8 bases between. Germline CDR1 is MDHEN and CDR2 is SYDVKM. The CDR3 loop is CASSLGGGNQPQHF. The DNA of the CDR3 is TGTGCCAGCAGTTTGGGGGGTGGCAATCAGCCCCAGCATTTT.

The table lists this clone with a count of one. An end of the junction does not agree with germline; a read error may underlie this. V and J are TRBV28 and TRBJ1-5; D unclear. This CDR3 spans 14 amino acids. The V gene's germline CDR1 is MDHEN and CDR2 SYDVKM. Here the CDR3 reads CASNLGRGDQPQHF. CDR3 DNA: TGTGCCAGCAATTTAGGACGGGGAGATCAGCCCCAGCATTTT.

Points on this clone: The junction departs from germline at one end; a sequencing error may be responsible. V is TRBV6-1 and J is TRBJ1-3; D perhaps matches TRBD1 (5 bases). The CDR3 has 16 residues. CDR1 MNHNS and CDR2 SASEGT come from the germline V gene. The CDR3 DNA reads as TGTGCCGGCAGTGAAGCGGGAGGGGCGCCTGGAAACACCATATATTTT. Protein: CAGSEAGGAPGNTIYF.